Detailed here is one TCR beta chain. The target antigen is unknown. This sequence may be a read error, since a much larger clone differs from it by one base. Unsorted whole blood supplied the blood RNA, and germline DNA was isolated too. The data are from a study of tumor-infiltrating lymphocytes in primary liver carcinoma. Study at large: Staged T1-T3 N0M0, the tumors had sizes that ranged from about 4.2 to 11 cm across. Study results and limitations: Tumors had a significantly higher top-250-clone fraction than blood (p = 0.039). There was no comparison of CD4+ and CD8+ repertoires, as samples were bulk unsorted.

This CDR3 contains 14 residues. Germline CDR1 reads ENHRY; CDR2 reads SYGVKD. With 6 bases clipped from V and 2 bases from J, the junction kept 2 bases outside the gene matches. From roughly 500 ng total RNA, TCR beta cDNA was generated with a primer in the constant region. Library construction for TCR beta comprised three nested multiplex PCR rounds performed with slightly modified ARM-PCR. Investigators reported that the first two PCR rounds, at 9 to 11 cycles each, used TRBV1-TRBV30 forward primers with a C-beta reverse primer. TCRdb re-derived calls from the multiplex PCR reads in MiXCR, one entry per CDR3 protein. The data show fewer than 400,000 distinct CDR3 sequences, 55% to 65% seen once.

The TCR was taken from a man between 35 and 55 years old with primary liver carcinoma and hepatitis B virus infection. This sequence joins TRBV10-3 and TRBJ2-5; TRBD1 aligns across 11 bases. The sequencing input was peripheral blood. CDR3 in amino acids: CAIRRDRGQETQYF. The CDR3 bases are TGTGCCATCAGACGGGACAGGGGGCAAGAGACCCAGTACTTC.